The rows below give T cell receptor beta chains drawn from one sample of a study of monozygotic twins with inflammatory bowel disease. Reanalyzing the 5' RACE reads, TCRdb keeps one entry per CDR3 protein, without DNA. The sample holds over 150,000 distinct CDR3 sequences. The sample consisted of blood. The receptor set was obtained from a human donor with ulcerative colitis or Crohn's disease, or a healthy co-twin of an affected twin (not recorded which). The CDR3 runs from the conserved cysteine through the conserved F or W.

v_gene,j_gene,CDR3aa
TRBV27,TRBJ2-1,CASSLSLFSPSGRATNEQFF
TRBV19,TRBJ2-7,CASSIVFRPNSRGEQYF
TRBV21-1,TRBJ2-1,CASSPWGGASSYNEQFF
TRBV20-1,TRBJ1-4,CSARTGWAEKLFF
TRBV5-6,TRBJ2-2,CASSLVGTRNTGELFF
TRBV7-2,TRBJ1-5,CASSPPGDQPQHF
TRBV9,TRBJ2-3,CASSVGTSGSTSTDTQYF
TRBV24-1,TRBJ2-7,CATSDSTPGSFYEQYF
TRBV11-1,TRBJ1-1,CASSPTLGQGTGYTEAFF
TRBV6-5,TRBJ2-7,CASSYEDTGDEQYF
TRBV5-1,TRBJ2-3,CASSLARTSGPGGTQYF
TRBV19,TRBJ2-5,CASSPRAGTSRTLQETQYF
TRBV24-1,TRBJ1-5,CATSDTTGSQPQHF
TRBV7-6,TRBJ2-5,CASSPRPSSGIGQTRREAQYF
TRBV5-1,TRBJ2-3,CASSLVLAQDTQYF
TRBV6-5,TRBJ2-3,CASSQRSAYTQYF
TRBV9,TRBJ1-3,CASSPQVNPSGNTIYF
TRBV29-1,TRBJ2-2,CSVEDIYTGELFF
TRBV5-1,TRBJ1-2,CASSFGTGDGYTF
TRBV12-3/TRBV12-4,TRBJ2-7,CASSLGQNYEQYF
TRBV7-9,TRBJ1-6,CASSLEPGPVMSSPLHF
TRBV9,TRBJ2-1,CASSTSGWIDNEQFF
TRBV2,TRBJ1-6,CASNGVPNSPLYF
TRBV6-4,TRBJ2-2,CASSAEAGNTGELFF
TRBV11-3,TRBJ2-1,CASRGDNENEQFF
TRBV27,TRBJ1-2,CASSFRTGSHGYTF
TRBV2,TRBJ1-2,CATLLYGTGAMGYTF
TRBV7-2,TRBJ2-1,CASSTPETSSYNEQFF
TRBV6-2/TRBV6-3,TRBJ2-7,CASSYLGTGGYEQYF
TRBV9,TRBJ2-5,CASSGRTGGEETQYF
TRBV27,TRBJ1-5,CASRSKWDSNQPQHF
TRBV6-1,TRBJ2-1,CASSLAGVSDEQFF